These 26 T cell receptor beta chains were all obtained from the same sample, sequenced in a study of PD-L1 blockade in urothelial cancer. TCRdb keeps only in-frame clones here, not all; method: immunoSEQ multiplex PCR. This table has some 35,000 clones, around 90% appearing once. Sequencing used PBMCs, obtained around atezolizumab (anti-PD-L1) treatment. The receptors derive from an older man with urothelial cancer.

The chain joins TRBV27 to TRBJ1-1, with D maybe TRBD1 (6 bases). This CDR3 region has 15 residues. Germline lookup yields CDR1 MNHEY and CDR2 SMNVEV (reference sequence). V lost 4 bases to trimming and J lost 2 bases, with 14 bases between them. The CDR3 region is CASSSLTGYNTEAFF. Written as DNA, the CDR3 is TGTGCCAGCAGTTCCCTAACAGGGTACAACACTGAAGCTTTCTTT.

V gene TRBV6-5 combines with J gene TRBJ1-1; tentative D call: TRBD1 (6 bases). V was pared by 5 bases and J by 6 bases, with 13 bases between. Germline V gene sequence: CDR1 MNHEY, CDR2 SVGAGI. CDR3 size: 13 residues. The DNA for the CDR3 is TGTGCCAGCAGTAAGACAGGTTACCCTGAAGCTTTCTTT. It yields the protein CASSKTGYPEAFF.

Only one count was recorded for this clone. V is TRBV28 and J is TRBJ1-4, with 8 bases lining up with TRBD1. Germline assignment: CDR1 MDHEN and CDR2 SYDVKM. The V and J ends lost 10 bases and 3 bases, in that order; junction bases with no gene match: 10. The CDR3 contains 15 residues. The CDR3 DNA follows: TGTGCCACTACAAGGACAGGGCTGGCTAATGAAAAACTGTTTTTT. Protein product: CATTRTGLANEKLFF.

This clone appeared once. Written as DNA, the CDR3 is TGTGCCACTGTTTCTCCGAGCTCCTACAATGAGCAGTTCTTC. Translated, it gives CATVSPSSYNEQFF. This sequence joins TRBV10-3 and TRBJ2-1, with no clear D. CDR1 and CDR2 (germline): ENHRY, SYGVKD. V lost 10 bases and J lost 0, with 13 bases in between. CDR3 length: 14 amino acids.

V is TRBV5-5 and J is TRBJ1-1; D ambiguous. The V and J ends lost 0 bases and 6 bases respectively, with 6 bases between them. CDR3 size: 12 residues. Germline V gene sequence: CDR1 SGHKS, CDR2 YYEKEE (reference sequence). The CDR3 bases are TGTGCCAGCAGCTTGGCTTTCGCTGAAGCTTTCTTT. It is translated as CASSLAFAEAFF.

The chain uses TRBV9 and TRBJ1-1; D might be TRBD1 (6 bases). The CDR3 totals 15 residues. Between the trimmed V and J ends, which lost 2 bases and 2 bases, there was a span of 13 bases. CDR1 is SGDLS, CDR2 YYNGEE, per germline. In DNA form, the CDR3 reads TGTGCCAGCAGCGTTTGGGACGGGACAAACACTGAAGCTTTCTTT. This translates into CASSVWDGTNTEAFF.

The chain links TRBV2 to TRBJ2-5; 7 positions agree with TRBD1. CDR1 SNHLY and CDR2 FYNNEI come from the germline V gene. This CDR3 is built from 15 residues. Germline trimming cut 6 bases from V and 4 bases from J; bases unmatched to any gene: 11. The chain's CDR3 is CASRGTTGIIETQYF. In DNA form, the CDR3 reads TGTGCCAGCAGGGGAACGACAGGGATTATAGAGACCCAGTACTTC.

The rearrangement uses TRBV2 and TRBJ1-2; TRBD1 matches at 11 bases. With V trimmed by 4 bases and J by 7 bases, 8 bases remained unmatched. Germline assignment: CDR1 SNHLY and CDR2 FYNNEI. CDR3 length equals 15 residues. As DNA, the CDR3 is TGTGCCAGCAGTGCCTCCCTGGGACAGGGGGGTGGCTACACCTTC. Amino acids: CASSASLGQGGGYTF.

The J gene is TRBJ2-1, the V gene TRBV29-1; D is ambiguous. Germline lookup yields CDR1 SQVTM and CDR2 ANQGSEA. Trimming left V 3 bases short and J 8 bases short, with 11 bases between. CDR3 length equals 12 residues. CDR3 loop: CSVDLVSDEQFF. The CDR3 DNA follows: TGCAGCGTTGATCTGGTTTCGGATGAGCAGTTCTTC.

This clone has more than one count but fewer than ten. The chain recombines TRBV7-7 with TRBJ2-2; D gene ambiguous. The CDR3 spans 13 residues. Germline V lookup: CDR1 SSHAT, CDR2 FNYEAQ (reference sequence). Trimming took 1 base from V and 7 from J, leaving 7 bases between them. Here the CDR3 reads CASSLVGSGELFF. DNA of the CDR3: TGTGCCAGCAGCTTAGTCGGTAGCGGGGAGCTGTTTTTT.

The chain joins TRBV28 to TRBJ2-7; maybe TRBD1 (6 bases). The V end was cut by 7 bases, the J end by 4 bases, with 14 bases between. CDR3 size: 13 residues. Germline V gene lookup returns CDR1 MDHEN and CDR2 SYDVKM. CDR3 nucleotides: TGTGCCAGCACCGGACAGCTTCCTTACGAGCAGTACTTC. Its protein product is CASTGQLPYEQYF.

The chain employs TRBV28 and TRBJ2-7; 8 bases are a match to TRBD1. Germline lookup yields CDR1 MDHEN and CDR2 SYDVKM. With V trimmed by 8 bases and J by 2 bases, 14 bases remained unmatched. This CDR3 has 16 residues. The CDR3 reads CASLRMGQVIPYEQYF. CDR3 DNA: TGTGCCAGCCTTCGGATGGGACAGGTGATTCCCTACGAGCAGTACTTC.

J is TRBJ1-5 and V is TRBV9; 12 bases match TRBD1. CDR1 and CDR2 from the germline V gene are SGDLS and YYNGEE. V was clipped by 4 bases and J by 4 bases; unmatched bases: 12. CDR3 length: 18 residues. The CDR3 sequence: CASSRGGGTGGVNQPQHF. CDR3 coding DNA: TGTGCCAGCAGCCGAGGGGGGGGGACAGGGGGCGTTAATCAGCCCCAGCATTTT.

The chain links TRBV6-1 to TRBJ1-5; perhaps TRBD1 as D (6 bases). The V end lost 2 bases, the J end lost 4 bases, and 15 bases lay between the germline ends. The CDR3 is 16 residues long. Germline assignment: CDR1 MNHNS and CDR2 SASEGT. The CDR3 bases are TGTGCCAGCAGTGAACTATCCGGGACACGGAATCAGCCCCAGCATTTT. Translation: CASSELSGTRNQPQHF.

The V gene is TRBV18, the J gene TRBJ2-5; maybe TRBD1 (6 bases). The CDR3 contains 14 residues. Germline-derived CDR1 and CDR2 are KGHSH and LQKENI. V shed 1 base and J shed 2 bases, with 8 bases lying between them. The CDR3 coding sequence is TGTGCCAGCTCACCACTAACAGGGCAAGAGACCCAGTACTTC. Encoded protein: CASSPLTGQETQYF.

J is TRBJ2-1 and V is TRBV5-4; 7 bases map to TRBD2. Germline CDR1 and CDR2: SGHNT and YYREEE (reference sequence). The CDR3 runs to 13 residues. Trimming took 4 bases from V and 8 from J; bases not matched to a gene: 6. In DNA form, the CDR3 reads TGTGCCAGCAGCCAAGCGGGAAGCTATGAGCAGTTCTTC. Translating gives CASSQAGSYEQFF.

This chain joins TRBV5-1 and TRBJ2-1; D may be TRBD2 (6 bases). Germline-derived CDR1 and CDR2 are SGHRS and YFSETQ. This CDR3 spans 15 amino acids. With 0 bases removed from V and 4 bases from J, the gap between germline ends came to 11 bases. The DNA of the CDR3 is TGCGCCAGCAGCTTGGGGGCTAGCGAATACAATGAGCAGTTCTTC. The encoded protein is CASSLGASEYNEQFF.

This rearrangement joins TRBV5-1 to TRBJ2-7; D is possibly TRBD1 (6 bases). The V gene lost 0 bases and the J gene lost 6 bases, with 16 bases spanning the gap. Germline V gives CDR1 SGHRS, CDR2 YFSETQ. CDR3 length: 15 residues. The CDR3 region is CASSLESGTRGEQYF. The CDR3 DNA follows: TGCGCCAGCAGCTTGGAGTCCGGGACCAGGGGCGAGCAGTACTTC.

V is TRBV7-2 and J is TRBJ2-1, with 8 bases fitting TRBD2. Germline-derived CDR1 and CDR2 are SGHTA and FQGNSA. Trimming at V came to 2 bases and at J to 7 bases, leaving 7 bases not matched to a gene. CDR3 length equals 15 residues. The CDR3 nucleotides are TGTGCCAGCAGCTTAAGGACTAGCACCCTGAATGAGCAGTTCTTC. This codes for CASSLRTSTLNEQFF.

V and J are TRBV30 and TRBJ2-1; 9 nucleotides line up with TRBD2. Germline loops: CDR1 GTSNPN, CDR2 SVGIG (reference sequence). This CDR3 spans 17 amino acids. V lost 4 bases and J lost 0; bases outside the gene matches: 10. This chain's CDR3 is CAWKNLLAGSSYNEQFF. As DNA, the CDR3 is TGTGCCTGGAAAAACCTACTAGCGGGCAGCTCCTACAATGAGCAGTTCTTC.

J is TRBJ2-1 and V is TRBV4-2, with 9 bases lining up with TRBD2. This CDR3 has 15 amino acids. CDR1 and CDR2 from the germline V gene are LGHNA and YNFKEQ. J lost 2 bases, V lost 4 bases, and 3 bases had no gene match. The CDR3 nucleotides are TGTGCCAGCAGCCCAGCTAGCGGGACCTACAATGAGCAGTTCTTC. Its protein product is CASSPASGTYNEQFF.

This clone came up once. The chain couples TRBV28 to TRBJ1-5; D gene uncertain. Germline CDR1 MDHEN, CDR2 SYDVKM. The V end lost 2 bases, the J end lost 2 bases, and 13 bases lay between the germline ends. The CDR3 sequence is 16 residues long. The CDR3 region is CASSLRAGDGNQPQHF. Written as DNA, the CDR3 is TGTGCCAGCAGTTTACGGGCCGGGGATGGCAATCAGCCCCAGCATTTT.

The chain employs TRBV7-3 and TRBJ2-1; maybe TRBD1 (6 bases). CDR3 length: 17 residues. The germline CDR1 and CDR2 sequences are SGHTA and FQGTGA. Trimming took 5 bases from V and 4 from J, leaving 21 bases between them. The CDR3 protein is CASSQTGHLVPYNEQFF. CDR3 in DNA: TGTGCCAGCAGCCAGACGGGACACCTTGTACCGTACAATGAGCAGTTCTTC. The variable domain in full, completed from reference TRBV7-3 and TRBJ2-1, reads GAGVSQTPSNKVTEKGKYVELRCDPISGHTALYWYRQSLGQGPEFLIYFQGTGAADDSGLPNDRFFAVRPEGSVSTLKIQRTERGDSAVYLCASSQTGHLVPYNEQFFGPGTRLTVL.

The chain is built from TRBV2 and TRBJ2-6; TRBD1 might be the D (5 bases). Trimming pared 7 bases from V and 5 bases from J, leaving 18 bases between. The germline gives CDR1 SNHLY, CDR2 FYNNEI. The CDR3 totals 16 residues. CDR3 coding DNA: TGTGCCAGCAATCGAGACAGACATGTCTGGGCCAACGTCCTGACTTTC. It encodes CASNRDRHVWANVLTF. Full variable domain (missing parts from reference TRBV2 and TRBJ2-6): EPEVTQTPSHQVTQMGQEVILRCVPISNHLYFYWYRQILGQKVEFLVSFYNNEISEKSEIFDDQFSVERPDGSNFTLKIRSTKLEDSAMYFCASNRDRHVWANVLTFGAGSRLTVL.

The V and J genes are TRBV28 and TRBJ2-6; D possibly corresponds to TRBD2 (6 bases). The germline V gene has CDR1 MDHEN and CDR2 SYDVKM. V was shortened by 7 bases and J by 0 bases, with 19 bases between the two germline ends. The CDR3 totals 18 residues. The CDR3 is CASTIGGGWVSGANVLTF. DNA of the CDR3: TGTGCCAGCACCATTGGGGGAGGATGGGTCTCTGGGGCCAACGTCCTGACTTTC.

For the CDR3, the DNA is TGTGCCAGCAGTTCCTGGGGCGGGAGAGGTAGCAATGAGCAGTTCTTC. Protein: CASSSWGGRGSNEQFF. This chain joins TRBV28 and TRBJ2-1, with 7 bases fitting TRBD2. Germline V lookup: CDR1 MDHEN, CDR2 SYDVKM. The V segment lost 4 bases and the J segment 6 bases; nucleotides outside the gene matches: 12. The CDR3 spans 16 residues.